This entry describes one T cell receptor beta chain. This specimen belongs to a study of blood T cell repertoires in COVID-19. At the level of the study: Samples of COVID-19 (acute and convalescent) were obtained from the United States, Italy and Spain. Sources were T cells, B-cell-depleted T cells, or PBMCs; the material itself was cDNA or gDNA.

Methods used by the authors: Estimation of nucleated cell counts was performed using reference gene primer amplification. This table comes from immunoSEQ multiplex PCR, and its TCRdb copy is limited to in-frame clones, with some not included. D and trimming were read from the DNA, whereas the V and J calls and clone size are those reported in that table. The sample has some 21,000 clones, 75% to 90% seen once; the top ten hold more than 10%. Sequenced input: peripheral blood. The TCR originated in a woman older than 75 with active or convalescent COVID-19.

The CDR3 coding sequence is TGTGCCAGCAGCACCGGACAGGGGAGCTCTGGAAACACCATATATTTT. Its protein is CASSTGQGSSGNTIYF. The rearrangement joins TRBV9 to TRBJ1-3; 9 bases match TRBD1. The trim removed 4 bases at V and 0 bases at J, leaving 5 bases unmatched. This CDR3 is 16 amino acids long. Germline CDR1 SGDLS, CDR2 YYNGEE.